These 12 T cell receptor beta chains were all obtained from the same sample, sequenced in a study of T cells in Graves' hyperthyroidism and ophthalmopathy. TCR beta CDR3 sequences were amplified from RNA transcripts. An initial round of RT-PCR targeting the TCR CDR3 relied on the HTBI primer set. TCRdb called the multiplex PCR reads again in MiXCR, with one record for every CDR3 protein. Of about 550,000 distinct CDR3 sequences in the sample, around 21% were seen once. Sample: blood. Source of these receptors: a man between 18 and 35 years old with Graves' hyperthyroidism.

This clonotype has more than one count but fewer than ten. The V gene is TRBV15, the J gene TRBJ2-4, with D perhaps matching TRBD1 (5 bases). This CDR3 has 21 residues. V was cut by 1 base and J by 1 base, with 26 bases left in between. CDR1 and CDR2 from the germline V gene are LNHNV and YYDKDF (reference sequence). The CDR3 spells CATSRADGQGWINGAKNIQYF. DNA for the CDR3: TGTGCCACCAGCAGAGCTGATGGGCAGGGATGGATTAATGGGGCCAAAAACATTCAGTACTTC.

This clonotype was picked up many times. The V and J genes are TRBV5-1 and TRBJ2-7; tentatively, D is TRBD2 (6 bases). The CDR3 consists of 15 residues. Germline V gene sequence: CDR1 SGHRS, CDR2 YFSETQ. Trimming removed 0 bases at V and 3 bases at J, with 13 bases between. The CDR3 nucleotides are TGCGCCAGCAGCTTGGAAGGGCGGGGAGACTACGAGCAGTACTTC. As protein: CASSLEGRGDYEQYF. The full variable domain, in which reference TRBV5-1 and TRBJ2-7 provide the parts outside the CDR3, is KAGVTQTPRYLIKTRGQQVTLSCSPISGHRSVSWYQQTPGQGLQFLFEYFSETQRNKGNFPGRFSGRQFSNSRSEMNVSTLELGDSALYLCASSLEGRGDYEQYFGPGTRLTVT.

This clonotype has at least ten counts. The genes are TRBV20-1 and TRBJ1-1, with a possible D match to TRBD1 (6 bases). The CDR3 runs to 12 residues. Germline V lookup: CDR1 DFQATT, CDR2 SNEGSKA (reference sequence). V was trimmed by 6 bases and J by 1 base, leaving 9 bases between them. The CDR3 here is CSADRTNTEAFF. CDR3 in DNA: TGCAGTGCCGACAGGACGAACACTGAAGCTTTCTTT.

The chain employs TRBV28 and TRBJ2-5; 7 positions agree with TRBD1. The V gene's germline CDR1 is MDHEN and CDR2 SYDVKM. V lost 4 bases and J lost 2; bases outside the gene matches: 7. The CDR3 runs to 15 residues. The CDR3 DNA is TGTGCCAGCAGTTCCGACAGGGTAGAACAAGAGACCCAGTACTTC. It specifies CASSSDRVEQETQYF.

In its sample, this clonotype was seen a few times. Written as DNA, the CDR3 is TGCGCCAGCAGCTCCCCCCTATCGAATCAGCCCCAGCATTTT. This sequence encodes CASSSPLSNQPQHF. The chain carries TRBV4-1 and TRBJ1-5; D uncertain. Germline-derived CDR1 and CDR2 are MGHRA and YSYEKL. The CDR3 is made up of 14 amino acids. The ends were cut back, 5 bases at V and 4 bases at J, with 12 bases in the middle.

V and J are TRBV11-2 and TRBJ1-3, with D uncertain. CDR3 size: 16 residues. Between the trimmed V and J ends, which lost 4 bases and 2 bases, there was a span of 15 bases. From germline, CDR1 is SGHAT and CDR2 FQNNGV. CDR3 sequence (DNA): TGTGCCAGCAGCTCCCTGTTTCGGGGTGCTGGAAACACCATATATTTT. Translated, it gives CASSSLFRGAGNTIYF.

This clonotype showed up many times. This chain uses TRBV6-1 with TRBJ1-5, with D hard to call. Per germline, CDR1 MNHNS and CDR2 SASEGT. The CDR3 runs 14 residues. V shed 0 bases and J shed 6 bases, with 9 bases lying between them. DNA of the CDR3: TGTGCCAGCAGTGAAGCGGTTCGAGGTCAGCCCCAGCATTTT. The encoded protein is CASSEAVRGQPQHF.

Ten or more counts support this clonotype. The chain joins TRBV29-1 to TRBJ2-5; D gene unclear. CDR1 is SQVTM and CDR2 is ANQGSEA in the germline V gene. Trimming removed 7 bases at V and 1 base at J, with 13 bases between. This CDR3 region has 13 residues. The CDR3 DNA is TGCAGCGCCATGGCAGAAGTCCAAGAGACCCAGTACTTC. Protein: CSAMAEVQETQYF.

The chain recombines TRBV15 with TRBJ1-2, with TRBD1 as a possible D gene (6 bases). Germline lookup yields CDR1 LNHNV and CDR2 YYDKDF (reference sequence). This CDR3 is 14 amino acids long. The germline V and J ends were trimmed by 10 bases and 2 bases, with 17 bases remaining between them. The CDR3 spells CAITQGPANYGYTF. The CDR3 DNA follows: TGTGCCATTACCCAGGGGCCAGCCAACTATGGCTACACCTTC.

The V and J genes are TRBV5-1 and TRBJ2-7; possible D gene TRBD2, 6 bases. The germline V and J ends were trimmed by 2 bases and 6 bases, with 12 bases remaining between them. The CDR3 contains 13 residues. CDR1 and CDR2 (germline): SGHRS, YFSETQ. The chain's CDR3 is CASSFGGIGEQYF. The CDR3 DNA sequence: TGCGCCAGCAGCTTTGGAGGGATTGGCGAGCAGTACTTC.

The gene calls are TRBV6-5 and TRBJ2-5, with 9 bases that match TRBD1. V gave up 4 bases and J gave up 5 bases; unmatched junction bases: 11. Per the germline V gene, CDR1 is MNHEY and CDR2 is SVGAGI. This CDR3 spans 16 amino acids. The CDR3 sequence is CASSSHRGPGTETQYF. CDR3 bases: TGTGCCAGCAGTTCGCACAGGGGGCCGGGAACCGAGACCCAGTACTTC.

As concerns this clonotype: One junction end does not reproduce the germline sequence, and a read error may be involved. The rearrangement links TRBV11-2 to TRBJ2-2; the match to TRBD2 covers 12 bases. The CDR3 has 19 amino acids. CDR1 is SGHAT, CDR2 FQNNGV, per germline. CDR3 bases: TGTACCAGCAGCCCCGTCTGGACTAGCGGGACTACGAACACCGGGGAGCTGTTTTTT. This translates into CTSSPVWTSGTTNTGELFF.